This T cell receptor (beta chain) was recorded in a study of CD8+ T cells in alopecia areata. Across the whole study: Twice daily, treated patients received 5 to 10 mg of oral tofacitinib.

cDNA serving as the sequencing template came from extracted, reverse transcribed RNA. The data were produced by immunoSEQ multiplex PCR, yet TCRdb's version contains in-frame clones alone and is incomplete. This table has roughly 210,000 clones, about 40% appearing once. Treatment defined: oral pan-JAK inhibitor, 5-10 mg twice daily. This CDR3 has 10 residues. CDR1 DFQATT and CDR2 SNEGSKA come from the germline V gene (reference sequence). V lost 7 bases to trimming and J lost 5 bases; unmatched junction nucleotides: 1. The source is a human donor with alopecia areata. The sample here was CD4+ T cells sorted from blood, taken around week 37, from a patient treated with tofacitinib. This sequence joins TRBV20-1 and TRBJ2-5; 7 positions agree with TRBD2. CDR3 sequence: CSGSGETQYF. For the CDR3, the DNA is TGCAGTGGTAGCGGGGAGACCCAGTACTTC.